This T cell receptor beta chain was identified in a study of PD-1 blockade in classical Hodgkin lymphoma. Background on the study: The nivolumab dose that patients received was 3 mg/kg, given intravenously every 2 weeks. Study-level results: Reported findings placed baseline TCR diversity lower in newly diagnosed patients (compared with healthy donors). Whereas CD4+ TCR diversity had risen significantly by C4D1, CD8+ TCR diversity had not. Initiation of nivolumab under 1 year after ASCT led to exclusion of patients.

The assay was immunoSEQ multiplex PCR, and TCRdb's table has in-frame clones only and misses some. The sample has 41,000 or so clones; more than 70% are singletons. In regard to this clone: Its antigen is not known.

All patients relapsed after autologous stem cell transplantation, and brentuximab vedotin exposure varied. CDR3 size: 12 residues. Germline CDR1 is SEHNR and CDR2 is FQNEAQ (reference sequence). The germline V and J ends were trimmed by 2 bases and 9 bases, with 7 bases remaining between them. This chain uses TRBV7-9 with TRBJ2-2; D gene ambiguous. This sequence was found in a human donor with classical Hodgkin lymphoma. Material: peripheral blood mononuclear cells (PBMCs), obtained at baseline. The CDR3, as DNA: TGTGCCAGCAGCTTAAAGAGGCGGGAGCTGTTTTTT. Its translation: CASSLKRRELFF.